These T cell receptor beta chains were read from a single sample in a study of cytomegalovirus exposure and HLA in healthy donors. Clones were sequenced by immunoSEQ multiplex PCR, and TCRdb holds only the in-frame ones, with some missing. The profile covers around 180,000 clones, with 84% appearing a single time and 4.8% taken by the ten largest. Material: PBMCs. The source of these receptors is a girl under 18 in good health and CMV-seropositive. CDR3s include the opening cysteine and the closing phenylalanine or tryptophan. The D gene is left open where the match is weak. The size field is filled for only some rows; it gives once, few, many or a size class.

j_call: TRBJ2-7
v_call: TRBV6-1
clone_size: NA
d_call: TRBD2
cdr3_nt: TGTGCCAGCAGTCCCGTGGCGGGGGGGCAGGACGAGCAGTACTTC
cdr3_aa: CASSPVAGGQDEQYF

j_call: TRBJ1-1
v_call: TRBV19
clone_size: NA
d_call: TRBD1
cdr3_nt: TGTGCCAGTAACTACCCGGGGACAGGGGGGGGGAGCACTGAAGCTTTCTTT
cdr3_aa: CASNYPGTGGGSTEAFF

j_call: TRBJ1-2
v_call: TRBV6-1
clone_size: NA
d_call: NA
cdr3_nt: TGTGCCAGCACCCCCCGGGGGAGTAGGTATGGCTACACCTTC
cdr3_aa: CASTPRGSRYGYTF

j_call: TRBJ1-4
v_call: TRBV19
clone_size: NA
d_call: TRBD1
cdr3_nt: TGTGCCAGTAGTCTCAACCCGGGACAGATGTATGAAAAACTGTTTTTT
cdr3_aa: CASSLNPGQMYEKLFF

j_call: TRBJ2-3
v_call: TRBV2
clone_size: NA
d_call: TRBD1
cdr3_nt: TGTGCCAGCAGTGGGACAGGGTTAAAAGATACGCAGTATTTT
cdr3_aa: CASSGTGLKDTQYF

j_call: TRBJ1-2
v_call: TRBV6-4
clone_size: NA
d_call: NA
cdr3_nt: TGTGCCAGCAGTGATACCTCGGGGAGCTATGGCTACACCTTC
cdr3_aa: CASSDTSGSYGYTF

j_call: TRBJ2-5
v_call: TRBV7-3
clone_size: NA
d_call: TRBD2
cdr3_nt: TGTGCCAGCAGTCCCGGACTAGCGGGGGGATCAGAGACCCAGTACTTC
cdr3_aa: CASSPGLAGGSETQYF

j_call: TRBJ1-1
v_call: TRBV2
clone_size: NA
d_call: NA
cdr3_nt: TGTGCCAGCAGTGGTCAGAACACTGAAGCTTTCTTT
cdr3_aa: CASSGQNTEAFF

j_call: TRBJ1-5
v_call: TRBV7-2
clone_size: NA
d_call: NA
cdr3_nt: TGTGCCAGCAGCTTGGAGGACGGTCGCAATCAGCCCCAGCATTTT
cdr3_aa: CASSLEDGRNQPQHF

j_call: TRBJ1-1
v_call: TRBV7-9
clone_size: NA
d_call: NA
cdr3_nt: TGTGCCAGCAGCTCAGGGGTAGGGAACACTGAAGCTTTCTTT
cdr3_aa: CASSSGVGNTEAFF

j_call: TRBJ1-2
v_call: TRBV2
clone_size: NA
d_call: TRBD1
cdr3_nt: TGTGCCAGCAGAGACAGGGGAACGCTCTATGGCTACACCTTC
cdr3_aa: CASRDRGTLYGYTF

j_call: TRBJ2-1
v_call: TRBV2
clone_size: NA
d_call: TRBD1
cdr3_nt: TGTGCCAGCAGTGGAGTCAGGGGGACGGGTGGTGAGCAGTTCTTC
cdr3_aa: CASSGVRGTGGEQFF

j_call: TRBJ2-3
v_call: TRBV9
clone_size: NA
d_call: TRBD1
cdr3_nt: TGTGCCAGCAGCTTACCGGACAGGTTAGATACGCAGTATTTT
cdr3_aa: CASSLPDRLDTQYF

j_call: TRBJ2-7
v_call: TRBV9
clone_size: NA
d_call: TRBD2
cdr3_nt: TGTGCCAGCAGCGTATCGGGGACTAGCGGGATAGAGCAGTACTTC
cdr3_aa: CASSVSGTSGIEQYF

j_call: TRBJ1-2
v_call: TRBV5-6
clone_size: NA
d_call: NA
cdr3_nt: TGTGCCAGCAGCTTACGGGGATCCCTTCCCTATGGCTACACCTTC
cdr3_aa: CASSLRGSLPYGYTF

j_call: TRBJ1-5
v_call: TRBV5-1
clone_size: NA
d_call: TRBD1
cdr3_nt: TGCGCCAGCAGCTTGGCAGGGGGTAATCAGCCCCAGCATTTT
cdr3_aa: CASSLAGGNQPQHF

j_call: TRBJ1-5
v_call: TRBV6-5
clone_size: NA
d_call: NA
cdr3_nt: TGTGCCAGCAGTTACAATCCAGGGCCCAATCAGCCCCAGCATTTT
cdr3_aa: CASSYNPGPNQPQHF

j_call: TRBJ1-4
v_call: TRBV2
clone_size: NA
d_call: TRBD1
cdr3_nt: TGTGCCAGCAGTGAATTTGGGACAGGGGGGGATGAAAAACTGTTTTTT
cdr3_aa: CASSEFGTGGDEKLFF

j_call: TRBJ1-1
v_call: TRBV9
clone_size: NA
d_call: NA
cdr3_nt: TGTGCCAGCAGCGTATACGGCGGGACTGAAGCTTTCTTT
cdr3_aa: CASSVYGGTEAFF

j_call: TRBJ1-1
v_call: TRBV7-9
clone_size: NA
d_call: NA
cdr3_nt: TGTGCCACCAGACTTCAGGAGAACACTGAAGCTTTCTTT
cdr3_aa: CATRLQENTEAFF

j_call: TRBJ2-7
v_call: TRBV27
clone_size: NA
d_call: TRBD2
cdr3_nt: TGTGCCAGCAGTCCAGGGAGGGCTGAATACGAGCAGTACTTC
cdr3_aa: CASSPGRAEYEQYF

j_call: TRBJ2-3
v_call: TRBV2
clone_size: NA
d_call: TRBD1
cdr3_nt: TGTGCCAGCAGTGGGACAGGGGGCCCGGATACGCAGTATTTT
cdr3_aa: CASSGTGGPDTQYF

j_call: TRBJ1-2
v_call: TRBV18
clone_size: NA
d_call: NA
cdr3_nt: TGTGCCAGCTCACAGGCAGGTGCCACTAACTATGGCTACACCTTC
cdr3_aa: CASSQAGATNYGYTF

j_call: TRBJ2-7
v_call: TRBV19
clone_size: NA
d_call: NA
cdr3_nt: TGTGCCAGCCGAGGGAGCTACGAGCAGTACTTC
cdr3_aa: CASRGSYEQYF

j_call: TRBJ1-3
v_call: TRBV15
clone_size: NA
d_call: NA
cdr3_nt: TGTGCCACCAGCCCCGCCAGGAATTCAGGAAACACCATATATTTT
cdr3_aa: CATSPARNSGNTIYF

j_call: TRBJ1-2
v_call: TRBV27
clone_size: NA
d_call: NA
cdr3_nt: TGTGCCAGCAGTTTAGGAAGGGGAAACTATGGCTACACCTTC
cdr3_aa: CASSLGRGNYGYTF

j_call: TRBJ2-7
v_call: TRBV6-1
clone_size: NA
d_call: NA
cdr3_nt: TGTGCCAGCAGTGTTGAGGGGGGGGGTGCCTACGAGCAGTACTTC
cdr3_aa: CASSVEGGGAYEQYF

j_call: TRBJ2-1
v_call: TRBV19
clone_size: NA
d_call: TRBD2
cdr3_nt: TGTGCCAGTAGTATAGGTAGCGGGGTCACCTACAATGAGCAGTTCTTC
cdr3_aa: CASSIGSGVTYNEQFF

j_call: TRBJ1-2
v_call: TRBV13
clone_size: NA
d_call: NA
cdr3_nt: TGTGCATACCGGGAACCTAACTATGGCTACACCTTC
cdr3_aa: CAYREPNYGYTF

j_call: TRBJ1-2
v_call: TRBV6-1
clone_size: few
d_call: NA
cdr3_nt: TGTGCCAGCAGTGAACAAGCAGGGGCCTATGGCTACACCTTC
cdr3_aa: CASSEQAGAYGYTF

j_call: TRBJ2-7
v_call: TRBV27
clone_size: once
d_call: NA
cdr3_nt: TGTGCCAGCAGTTTCGGGAGTAACTCCTACGAGCAGTACTTC
cdr3_aa: CASSFGSNSYEQYF

j_call: TRBJ2-7
v_call: TRBV2
clone_size: NA
d_call: TRBD1
cdr3_nt: TGTGCCAGCAGTGGGGTAGGACAGGGGGTACCCTACGAGCAGTACTTC
cdr3_aa: CASSGVGQGVPYEQYF

j_call: TRBJ2-1
v_call: TRBV28
clone_size: NA
d_call: TRBD2
cdr3_nt: TGTGCCAGCAGTTTATCGGCGGGGGGCTACAATGAGCAGTTCTTC
cdr3_aa: CASSLSAGGYNEQFF

j_call: TRBJ1-2
v_call: TRBV6-1
clone_size: NA
d_call: TRBD1
cdr3_nt: TGTGCCAGCAGACCCCGGGACAGGGCCTATGGCTACACCTTC
cdr3_aa: CASRPRDRAYGYTF

j_call: TRBJ1-2
v_call: TRBV11-3
clone_size: NA
d_call: TRBD1
cdr3_nt: TGTGCCAGCAGCCTGACCGGGACAGGGGGCTATGGCTACACCTTC
cdr3_aa: CASSLTGTGGYGYTF

j_call: TRBJ2-5
v_call: TRBV13
clone_size: NA
d_call: NA
cdr3_nt: TGTGCCAGCAGCTTAACGCAGGGCGGCCGAGAGACCCAGTACTTC
cdr3_aa: CASSLTQGGRETQYF

j_call: TRBJ1-1
v_call: TRBV7-2
clone_size: NA
d_call: TRBD1
cdr3_nt: TGTGCCAGCAGTCTGGACAGGGGGCTGGCCACTGAAGCTTTCTTT
cdr3_aa: CASSLDRGLATEAFF

j_call: TRBJ1-1
v_call: TRBV27
clone_size: NA
d_call: NA
cdr3_nt: TGTGCCAGCAGTCTGGACAGACGATTGAACACTGAAGCTTTCTTT
cdr3_aa: CASSLDRRLNTEAFF

j_call: TRBJ2-2
v_call: TRBV9
clone_size: NA
d_call: NA
cdr3_nt: TGTGCCAGCAGCTCCGGTGGGGAGCTGTTTTTT
cdr3_aa: CASSSGGELFF

j_call: TRBJ1-2
v_call: TRBV6-5
clone_size: NA
d_call: TRBD1
cdr3_nt: TGTGCCAGCAGTCCCGACAGGGGATCCAAAGGCTACACCTTC
cdr3_aa: CASSPDRGSKGYTF

j_call: TRBJ2-3
v_call: TRBV7-6
clone_size: NA
d_call: TRBD2
cdr3_nt: TGTGCCAGCACCTTAGGAGGCGGGGGGTTCCTCAGCACAGATACGCAGTATTTT
cdr3_aa: CASTLGGGGFLSTDTQYF

j_call: TRBJ1-6
v_call: TRBV6-1
clone_size: few
d_call: NA
cdr3_nt: TGTGCCAGCAGTGACGGGGGAGGTTTTGCTAATTCACCCCTCCACTTT
cdr3_aa: CASSDGGGFANSPLHF

j_call: TRBJ2-1
v_call: TRBV30
clone_size: NA
d_call: NA
cdr3_nt: TGTGCCTGGAGTGTACTCGAGAAGCAGTTCTTC
cdr3_aa: CAWSVLEKQFF

j_call: TRBJ2-2
v_call: TRBV27
clone_size: NA
d_call: NA
cdr3_nt: TGTGCCAGCAGTCTCGTCTGGGGGCCCGGGGAGCTGTTTTTT
cdr3_aa: CASSLVWGPGELFF

j_call: TRBJ2-7
v_call: TRBV19
clone_size: NA
d_call: TRBD1
cdr3_nt: TGTGCCAGTAGTATCGAAGGAACAGGGGGGTCCAGAGAGCAGTACTTC
cdr3_aa: CASSIEGTGGSREQYF

j_call: TRBJ1-1
v_call: TRBV9
clone_size: NA
d_call: NA
cdr3_nt: TGTGCCAGCAGCATGGGACTAGCGAACACTGAAGCTTTCTTT
cdr3_aa: CASSMGLANTEAFF

j_call: TRBJ2-5
v_call: TRBV9
clone_size: NA
d_call: TRBD2
cdr3_nt: TGTGCCAGCAGCCTCGGACTAGCGGGGGGGCCAGAGACCCAGTACTTC
cdr3_aa: CASSLGLAGGPETQYF

j_call: TRBJ1-5
v_call: TRBV7-9
clone_size: NA
d_call: TRBD1
cdr3_nt: TGTGCCAGCAGCTTAGGGACAGGGACTCAGCCCCAGCATTTT
cdr3_aa: CASSLGTGTQPQHF

j_call: TRBJ1-2
v_call: TRBV13
clone_size: once
d_call: TRBD1
cdr3_nt: TGTACCAGCAGCCCCGGGACAGGGGGCCCCTATGGCTACACCTTC
cdr3_aa: CTSSPGTGGPYGYTF

j_call: TRBJ1-6
v_call: TRBV9
clone_size: NA
d_call: NA
cdr3_nt: TGTGCCAGCAGCGTAGGACAGGATAATTCACCCCTCCACTTT
cdr3_aa: CASSVGQDNSPLHF